Each of the 17 T cell receptor beta chains below was sequenced from the same sample in a study of early T cells in non-severe SARS-CoV-2 infection. One entry per CDR3 protein results from TCRdb running MiXCR on the 5' RACE reads. Of fewer than 60,000 distinct CDR3 sequences detected, more than 9.5% appear once; the ten largest clones hold 13%. Sequenced input: whole blood. The receptors come from an adult who was a healthcare worker with PCR-confirmed SARS-CoV-2 infection or an uninfected control (not recorded which).

This clonotype was observed a handful of times. This CDR3 is CASRLSGGRTGELFF. CDR3 DNA: TGTGCCAGCAGACTTAGCGGGGGCCGAACCGGGGAGCTGTTTTTT. The chain joins TRBV6-2 or TRBV6-3 to TRBJ2-2; 9 bases fit TRBD2. The CDR3 has 15 residues. V was pared by 6 bases and J by 5 bases, with 7 bases of the junction left unmatched. CDR1 MNHEY and CDR2 SVGEGT come from the germline V gene.

There are many counts of this clonotype. The chain has TRBV29-1 and TRBJ2-7, with D possibly being TRBD1 (6 bases). Looked up from germline, CDR1 is SQVTM and CDR2 is ANQGSEA. V lost 5 bases to trimming and J lost 7 bases, with 18 bases between them. The CDR3 covers 13 residues. The CDR3, as DNA: TGCAGCGTTTATCCACCCGGGACAAGGGAGCAGTACTTC. The encoded protein is CSVYPPGTREQYF.

This clonotype was counted at least ten times. The chain combines TRBV6-1 with TRBJ1-1, with D possibly matching TRBD1 (5 bases). Trimming pared 6 bases from V and 0 bases from J, leaving 8 bases between. Germline values: CDR1 MNHNS, CDR2 SASEGT. CDR3 length: 13 residues. The CDR3 bases are TGTGCCAGCAGCAGGGTGATGAACACTGAAGCTTTCTTT. It encodes CASSRVMNTEAFF.

This clonotype was observed many times. The chain couples TRBV6-5 to TRBJ1-2; no reliable D call. Germline values: CDR1 MNHEY, CDR2 SVGAGI. The CDR3 is made up of 14 amino acids. V was trimmed by 0 bases and J by 8 bases, leaving 13 bases between them. This chain's CDR3 is CASSYSLDFKGYTF. The CDR3 nucleotides read TGTGCCAGCAGTTACTCCCTTGACTTTAAGGGCTACACCTTC.

The genes are TRBV6-1 and TRBJ2-6; D may be TRBD1 (5 bases). This CDR3 comprises 17 residues. The V gene's germline CDR1 is MNHNS and CDR2 SASEGT. V lost 1 base and J lost 2, with 12 bases in between. The CDR3 region is CASSEEGFQAGANVLTF. The CDR3 DNA reads as TGTGCCAGCAGTGAAGAGGGGTTCCAGGCTGGGGCCAACGTCCTGACTTTC.

This clonotype occurred a few times. The genes are TRBV15 and TRBJ2-1, with 13 bases lining up with TRBD2. Germline assignment: CDR1 LNHNV and CDR2 YYDKDF (reference sequence). Trimming at V came to 3 bases and at J to 5 bases, leaving 4 bases not matched to a gene. The CDR3 sequence is 16 residues long. The CDR3 DNA is TGTGCCACCAGCAGGCAGGGACTAGCGGGAAACAATGAGCAGTTCTTC. Encoded protein: CATSRQGLAGNNEQFF. The entire variable domain, with the rest obtained from reference TRBV15 and TRBJ2-1, is as follows: DAMVIQNPRYQVTQFGKPVTLSCSQTLNHNVMYWYQQKSSQAPKLLFHYYDKDFNNEADTPDNFQSRRPNTSFCFLDIRSPGLGDTAMYLCATSRQGLAGNNEQFFGPGTRLTVL.

V and J are TRBV5-1 and TRBJ1-2; 8 nucleotides agree with TRBD1. The CDR3 length is 13 residues. Germline CDR1 is SGHRS and CDR2 is YFSETQ. The J segment lost 6 bases and the V segment lost 3 bases, leaving 4 bases of the junction unmatched. CDR3 bases: TGCGCCAGCAGCTCGGGACAGGTGGATGGCTACACCTTC. The encoded protein is CASSSGQVDGYTF.

In its sample, this clonotype was seen many times. This rearrangement joins TRBV5-1 to TRBJ2-2, with D perhaps assigned TRBD1 or TRBD2 (5 bases each). This CDR3 contains 20 residues. In germline, CDR1 is SGHRS, CDR2 YFSETQ. The ends were cut back, 6 bases at V and 6 bases at J, with 33 bases in the middle. CDR3 nucleotides: TGCGCCAGCACCCCAGTTGATGGGACCGGACCCCCAGCGAAACCCGGGGAGCTGTTTTTT. Protein: CASTPVDGTGPPAKPGELFF.

This clonotype was detected many times. J is TRBJ2-7 and V is TRBV7-2; tentatively, D is TRBD1 or TRBD2 (5 bases each). Trimming left V 5 bases short and J 4 bases short, with 15 bases between. Germline V gene data show CDR1 as SGHTA and CDR2 as FQGNSA. This CDR3 is 14 amino acids long. The CDR3 sequence: CASSLRDGLYEQYF. The CDR3 coding sequence is TGTGCCAGCAGCCTCAGGGACGGCCTTTACGAGCAGTACTTC. The complete variable domain, with remaining parts taken from reference TRBV7-2 and TRBJ2-7, reads GAGVSQSPSNKVTEKGKDVELRCDPISGHTALYWYRQSLGQGLEFLIYFQGNSAPDKSGLPSDRFSAERTGGSVSTLTIQRTQQEDSAVYLCASSLRDGLYEQYFGPGTRLTVT.

Only a few counts were recorded for this clonotype. The chain recombines TRBV20-1 with TRBJ2-3, with a weak D call TRBD2 (7 bases). The germline CDR1 and CDR2 sequences are DFQATT and SNEGSKA (reference sequence). Trimming took off 7 bases at V and 2 bases at J, with 16 bases between the two ends. CDR3 length: 14 amino acids. The CDR3 spells CSEGGSGDTDTQYF. CDR3 sequence (DNA): TGCAGTGAAGGGGGGAGCGGGGACACAGATACGCAGTATTTT.

This clonotype was recorded at least ten times. The chain uses TRBV18 and TRBJ1-5; no definite D call. The CDR3 has 13 amino acids. Germline CDR1 KGHSH, CDR2 LQKENI. V gave up 4 bases and J gave up 1 base, with 5 bases separating them. The CDR3 loop reads CASSLASNQPQHF. The CDR3 DNA reads as TGTGCCAGCTCACTGGCCAGCAATCAGCCCCAGCATTTT.

The chain has TRBV20-1 and TRBJ2-2, with TRBD2 matching over 8 bases. The germline V gene has CDR1 DFQATT and CDR2 SNEGSKA (reference sequence). The CDR3 runs to 14 residues. The junction had 7 bases not matched to a gene; V was cut back by 5 bases and J by 5 bases. The CDR3 DNA follows: TGCAGTGCTGAGGGGTCTAGCGGGACCGGGGAGCTGTTTTTT. Protein sequence: CSAEGSSGTGELFF.

This clonotype was recorded many times. CDR3 region: CASSQEGRTTTYEQYF. The CDR3 DNA reads TGCGCCAGCAGCCAAGAAGGGAGGACTACCACCTACGAGCAGTACTTC. V and J are TRBV4-1 and TRBJ2-7, with a tentative D call TRBD2 (6 bases). V was cut by 0 bases and J by 2 bases, with 14 bases left in between. The germline gives CDR1 MGHRA, CDR2 YSYEKL. The CDR3 totals 16 residues.

The chain combines TRBV5-5 with TRBJ2-5, with D perhaps TRBD2 (7 bases). The CDR3 is made up of 15 amino acids. Trimming took 2 bases from V and 2 from J, leaving 13 bases between them. Germline V lookup: CDR1 SGHKS, CDR2 YYEKEE (reference sequence). The CDR3 DNA reads as TGTGCCAGCAGCTTCACGCGGGGGCGGCAAGAGACCCAGTACTTC. Amino acid sequence: CASSFTRGRQETQYF. Filled out from reference TRBV5-5 and TRBJ2-5, the complete variable domain reads DAGVTQSPTHLIKTRGQQVTLRCSPISGHKSVSWYQQVLGQGPQFIFQYYEKEERGRGNFPDRFSARQFPNYSSELNVNALLLGDSALYLCASSFTRGRQETQYFGPGTRLLVL.

This clonotype was counted ten times or more. The V call is TRBV4-3, the J call TRBJ2-1; D might be TRBD2 (6 bases). Trimming took off 0 bases at V and 10 bases at J, with 22 bases between the two ends. In germline, CDR1 is LGHNA, CDR2 YSLEER. The CDR3 consists of 17 residues. The DNA of the CDR3 is TGCGCCAGCAGCCAAGAACCGTCCGGGGGTCGCTTATGGGAGCAGTTCTTC. Translated, it gives CASSQEPSGGRLWEQFF.

CDR3 in amino acids: CASSYGIVPVNEQFF. The CDR3, as DNA: TGTGCCAGCAGTTACGGTATCGTTCCGGTGAATGAGCAGTTCTTC. The chain combines TRBV6-5 with TRBJ2-1; D is uncertain. V was shortened by 2 bases and J by 7 bases, with 15 bases between the two germline ends. This CDR3 is 15 amino acids long. Germline V gene data show CDR1 as MNHEY and CDR2 as SVGAGI.

V usage is TRBV11-2 and J usage is TRBJ2-3; possibly TRBD2 for D (5 bases). The germline V and J ends were trimmed by 5 bases and 4 bases, with 13 bases remaining between them. Germline CDR1 and CDR2: SGHAT and FQNNGV. The CDR3 length is 14 residues. The CDR3 nucleotides are TGTGCCAGCAGCCGGGGTGGGGTCTCAGATACGCAGTATTTT. Translated, it gives CASSRGGVSDTQYF.